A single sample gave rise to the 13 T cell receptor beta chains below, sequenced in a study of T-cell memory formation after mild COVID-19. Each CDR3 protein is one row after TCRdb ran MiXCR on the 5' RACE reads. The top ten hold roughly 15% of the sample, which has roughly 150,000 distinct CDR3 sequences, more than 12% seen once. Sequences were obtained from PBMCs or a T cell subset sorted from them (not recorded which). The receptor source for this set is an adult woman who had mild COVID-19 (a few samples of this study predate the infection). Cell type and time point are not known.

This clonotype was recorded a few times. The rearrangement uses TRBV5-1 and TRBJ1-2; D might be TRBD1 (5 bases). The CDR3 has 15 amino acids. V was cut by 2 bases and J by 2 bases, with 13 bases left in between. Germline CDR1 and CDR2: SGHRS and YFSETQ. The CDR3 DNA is TGCGCCAGCAGCTTTCAAGAAGCAGGGAACTATGGCTACACCTTC. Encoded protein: CASSFQEAGNYGYTF.

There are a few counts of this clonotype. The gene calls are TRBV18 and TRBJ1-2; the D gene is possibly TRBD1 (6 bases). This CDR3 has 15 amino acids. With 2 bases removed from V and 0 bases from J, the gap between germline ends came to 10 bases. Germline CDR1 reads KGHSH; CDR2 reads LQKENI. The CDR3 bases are TGTGCCAGCTCACCAAGGACAGCTGCTAACTATGGCTACACCTTC. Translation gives CASSPRTAANYGYTF.

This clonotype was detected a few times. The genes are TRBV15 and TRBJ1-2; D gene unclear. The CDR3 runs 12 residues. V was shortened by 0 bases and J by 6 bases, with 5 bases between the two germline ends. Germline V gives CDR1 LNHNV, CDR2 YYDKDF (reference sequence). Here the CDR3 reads CATSRETDGYTF. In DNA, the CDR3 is TGTGCCACCAGCAGAGAGACCGATGGCTACACCTTC.

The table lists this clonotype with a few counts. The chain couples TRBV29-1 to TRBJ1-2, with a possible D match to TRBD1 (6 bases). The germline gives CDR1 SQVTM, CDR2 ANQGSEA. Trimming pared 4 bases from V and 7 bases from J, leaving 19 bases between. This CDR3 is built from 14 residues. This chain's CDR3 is CSVGLQGLKVGYTF. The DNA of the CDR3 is TGCAGCGTTGGTTTACAGGGATTGAAGGTTGGCTACACCTTC.

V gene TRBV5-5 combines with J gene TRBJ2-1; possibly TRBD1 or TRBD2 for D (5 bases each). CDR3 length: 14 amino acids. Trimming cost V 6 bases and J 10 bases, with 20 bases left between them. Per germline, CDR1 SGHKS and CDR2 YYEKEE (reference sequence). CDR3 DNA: TGTGCCAGCACCCTCGAACGCTGGGGCGGGGAGCAGTTCTTC. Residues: CASTLERWGGEQFF.

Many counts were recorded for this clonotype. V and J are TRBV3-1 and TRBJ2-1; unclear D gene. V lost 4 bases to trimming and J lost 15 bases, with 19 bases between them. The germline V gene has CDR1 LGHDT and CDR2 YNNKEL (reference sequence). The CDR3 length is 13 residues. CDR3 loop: CASSRSEIQNAFF. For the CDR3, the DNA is TGTGCCAGCAGCCGCTCCGAGATACAAAATGCGTTCTTC.

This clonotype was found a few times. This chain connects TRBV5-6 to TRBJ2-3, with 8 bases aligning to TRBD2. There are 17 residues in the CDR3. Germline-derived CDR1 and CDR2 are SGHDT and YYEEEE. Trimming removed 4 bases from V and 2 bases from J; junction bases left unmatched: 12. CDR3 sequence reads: CASSPFSGTRLTDTQYF. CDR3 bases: TGTGCCAGCAGCCCCTTTTCCGGGACTAGACTCACAGATACGCAGTATTTT.

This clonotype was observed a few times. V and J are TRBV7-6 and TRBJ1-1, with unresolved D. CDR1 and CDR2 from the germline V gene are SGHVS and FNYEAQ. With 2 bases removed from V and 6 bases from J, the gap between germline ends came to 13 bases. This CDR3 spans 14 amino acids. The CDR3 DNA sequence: TGTGCCAGCAGCTTATCCCGAAGAAGTCCTGAAGCTTTCTTT. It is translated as CASSLSRRSPEAFF.

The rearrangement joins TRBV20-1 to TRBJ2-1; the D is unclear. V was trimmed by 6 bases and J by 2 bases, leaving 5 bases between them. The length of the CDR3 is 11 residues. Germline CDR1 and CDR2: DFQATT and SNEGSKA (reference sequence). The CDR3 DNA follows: TGCAGTGCGGGGACCTACAATGAGCAGTTCTTC. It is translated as CSAGTYNEQFF.

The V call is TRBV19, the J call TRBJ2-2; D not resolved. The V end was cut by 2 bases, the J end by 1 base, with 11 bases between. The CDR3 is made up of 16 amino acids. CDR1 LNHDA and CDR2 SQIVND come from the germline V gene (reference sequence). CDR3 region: CASSISRAGNTGELFF. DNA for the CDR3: TGTGCCAGTAGTATATCTCGGGCAGGGAACACCGGGGAGCTGTTTTTT.

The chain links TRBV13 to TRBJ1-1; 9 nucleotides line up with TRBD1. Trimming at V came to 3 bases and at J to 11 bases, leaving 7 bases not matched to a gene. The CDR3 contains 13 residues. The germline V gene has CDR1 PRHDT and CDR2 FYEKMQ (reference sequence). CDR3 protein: CASSFRDRDWAFF. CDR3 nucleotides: TGTGCCAGCAGCTTCCGGGACAGGGATTGGGCTTTCTTT. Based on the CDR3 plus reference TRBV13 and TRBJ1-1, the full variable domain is AAGVIQSPRHLIKEKRETATLKCYPIPRHDTVYWYQQGPGQDPQFLISFYEKMQSDKGSIPDRFSAQQFSDYHSELNMSSLELGDSALYFCASSFRDRDWAFFGQGTRLTVV.

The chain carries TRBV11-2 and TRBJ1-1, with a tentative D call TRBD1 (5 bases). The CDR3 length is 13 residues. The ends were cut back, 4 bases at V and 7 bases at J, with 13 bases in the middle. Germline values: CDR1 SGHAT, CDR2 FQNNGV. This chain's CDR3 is CASSWSQELEAFF. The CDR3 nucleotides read TGTGCCAGCAGCTGGTCACAGGAACTTGAAGCTTTCTTT.

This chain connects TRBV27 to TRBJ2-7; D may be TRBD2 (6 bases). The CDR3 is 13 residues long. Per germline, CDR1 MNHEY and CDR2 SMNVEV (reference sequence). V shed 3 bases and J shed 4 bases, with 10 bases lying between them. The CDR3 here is CASSFSSGYEQYF. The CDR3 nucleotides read TGTGCCAGCAGTTTTTCGAGCGGGTACGAGCAGTACTTC.